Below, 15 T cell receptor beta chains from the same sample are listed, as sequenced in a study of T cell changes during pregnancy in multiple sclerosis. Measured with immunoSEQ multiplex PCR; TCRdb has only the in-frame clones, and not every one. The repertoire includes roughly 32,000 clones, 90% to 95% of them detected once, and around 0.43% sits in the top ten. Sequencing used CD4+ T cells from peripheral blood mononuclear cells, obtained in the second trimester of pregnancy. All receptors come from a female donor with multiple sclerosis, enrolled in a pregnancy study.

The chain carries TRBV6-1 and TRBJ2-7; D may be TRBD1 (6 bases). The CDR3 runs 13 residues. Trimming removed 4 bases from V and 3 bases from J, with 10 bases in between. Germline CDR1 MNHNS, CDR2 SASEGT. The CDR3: CASSGQADYEQYF. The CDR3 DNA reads TGTGCCAGCAGTGGACAGGCTGACTACGAGCAGTACTTC.

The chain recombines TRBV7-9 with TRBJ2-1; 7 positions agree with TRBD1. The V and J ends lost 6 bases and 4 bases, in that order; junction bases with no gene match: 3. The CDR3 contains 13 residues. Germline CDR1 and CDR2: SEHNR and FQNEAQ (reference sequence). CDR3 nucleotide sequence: TGTGCCAGCAGTAGGGGACAGTACAATGAGCAGTTCTTC. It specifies CASSRGQYNEQFF.

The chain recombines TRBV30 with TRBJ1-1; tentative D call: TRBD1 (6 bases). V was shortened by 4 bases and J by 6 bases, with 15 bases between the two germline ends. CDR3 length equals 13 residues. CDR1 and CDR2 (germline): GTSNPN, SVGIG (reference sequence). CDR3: CAWNYRRGSEAFF. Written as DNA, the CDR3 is TGTGCCTGGAACTATCGTAGGGGGTCTGAAGCTTTCTTT. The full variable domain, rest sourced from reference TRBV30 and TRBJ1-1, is SQTIHQWPATLVQPVGSPLSLECTVEGTSNPNLYWYRQAAGRGLQLLFYSVGIGQISSEVPQNLSASRPQDRQFILSSKKLLLSDSGFYLCAWNYRRGSEAFFGQGTRLTVV.

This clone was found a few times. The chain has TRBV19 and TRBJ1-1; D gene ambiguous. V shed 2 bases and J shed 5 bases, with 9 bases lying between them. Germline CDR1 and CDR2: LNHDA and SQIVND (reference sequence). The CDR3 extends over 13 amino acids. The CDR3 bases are TGTGCCAGTAGTATAAGTCGGGGTACTGAAGCTTTCTTT. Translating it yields CASSISRGTEAFF.

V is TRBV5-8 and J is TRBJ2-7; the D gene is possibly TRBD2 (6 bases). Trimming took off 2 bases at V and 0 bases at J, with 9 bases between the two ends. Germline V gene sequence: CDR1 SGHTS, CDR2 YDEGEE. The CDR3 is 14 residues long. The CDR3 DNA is TGTGCCAGCAGCTTTGGGGGGAGCTCCTACGAGCAGTACTTC. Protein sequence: CASSFGGSSYEQYF. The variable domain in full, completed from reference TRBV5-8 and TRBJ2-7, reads EAGVTQSPTHLIKTRGQQATLRCSPISGHTSVYWYQQALGLGLQFLLWYDEGEERNRGNFPPRFSGRQFPNYSSELNVNALELEDSALYLCASSFGGSSYEQYFGPGTRLTVT.

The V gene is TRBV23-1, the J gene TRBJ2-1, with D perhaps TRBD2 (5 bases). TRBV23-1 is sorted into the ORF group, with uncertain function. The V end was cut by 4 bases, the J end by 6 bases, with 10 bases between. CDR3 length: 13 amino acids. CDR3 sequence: CASSREGFNEQFF. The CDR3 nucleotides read TGCGCCAGCAGTCGCGAGGGTTTCAATGAGCAGTTCTTC.

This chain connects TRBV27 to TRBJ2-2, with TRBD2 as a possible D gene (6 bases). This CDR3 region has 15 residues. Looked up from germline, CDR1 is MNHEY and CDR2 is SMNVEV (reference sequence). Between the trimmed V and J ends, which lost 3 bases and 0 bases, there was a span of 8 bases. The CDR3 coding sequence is TGTGCCAGCAGTTTGACTAGGGCGAACACCGGGGAGCTGTTTTTT. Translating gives CASSLTRANTGELFF.

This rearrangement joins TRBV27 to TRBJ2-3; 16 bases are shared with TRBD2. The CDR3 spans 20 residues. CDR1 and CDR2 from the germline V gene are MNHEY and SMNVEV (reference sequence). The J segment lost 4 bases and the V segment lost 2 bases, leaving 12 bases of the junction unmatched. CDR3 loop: CASSLTVGLAGGKIPDTQYF. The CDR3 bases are TGTGCCAGCAGTTTAACGGTGGGACTAGCGGGAGGGAAGATCCCAGATACGCAGTATTTT.

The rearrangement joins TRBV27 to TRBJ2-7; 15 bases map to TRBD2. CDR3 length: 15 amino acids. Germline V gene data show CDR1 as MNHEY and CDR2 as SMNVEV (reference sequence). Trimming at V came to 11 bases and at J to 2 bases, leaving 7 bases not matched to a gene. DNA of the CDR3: TGTGCCTCAGGTGGGACTAGCGGGAGGACCTACGAGCAGTACTTC. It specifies CASGGTSGRTYEQYF.

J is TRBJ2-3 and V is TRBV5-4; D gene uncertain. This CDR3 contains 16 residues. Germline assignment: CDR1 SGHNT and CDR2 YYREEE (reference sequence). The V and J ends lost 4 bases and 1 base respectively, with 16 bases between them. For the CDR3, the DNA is TGTGCCAGCAGCCGCGACTCTTTTCGGGGCACAGATACGCAGTATTTT. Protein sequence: CASSRDSFRGTDTQYF.

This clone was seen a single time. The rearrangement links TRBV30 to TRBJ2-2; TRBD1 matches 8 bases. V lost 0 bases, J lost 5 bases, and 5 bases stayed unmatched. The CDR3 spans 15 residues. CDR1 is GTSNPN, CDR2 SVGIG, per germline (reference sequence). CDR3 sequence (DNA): TGTGCCTGGAGTGTGGTGACAGGGGAGACCGGGGAGCTGTTTTTT. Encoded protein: CAWSVVTGETGELFF.

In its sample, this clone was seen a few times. CDR3 protein: CASTLTGANTEAFF. The CDR3 DNA sequence: TGTGCCAGTACCCTTACAGGGGCGAACACTGAAGCTTTCTTT. This chain uses TRBV19 with TRBJ1-1; the match to TRBD1 covers 7 bases. The CDR3 contains 14 residues. Germline V gene data show CDR1 as LNHDA and CDR2 as SQIVND (reference sequence). The ends lost 7 bases at V and 1 base at J; junction bases unmatched: 6.

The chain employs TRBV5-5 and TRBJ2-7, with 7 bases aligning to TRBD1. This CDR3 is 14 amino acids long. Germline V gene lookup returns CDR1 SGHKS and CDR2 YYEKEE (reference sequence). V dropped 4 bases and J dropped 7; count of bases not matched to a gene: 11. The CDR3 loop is CASSRGDSSREQYF. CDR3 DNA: TGTGCCAGCAGCAGAGGGGACAGTTCTAGGGAGCAGTACTTC. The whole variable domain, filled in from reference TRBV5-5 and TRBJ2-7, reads DAGVTQSPTHLIKTRGQQVTLRCSPISGHKSVSWYQQVLGQGPQFIFQYYEKEERGRGNFPDRFSARQFPNYSSELNVNALLLGDSALYLCASSRGDSSREQYFGPGTRLTVT.

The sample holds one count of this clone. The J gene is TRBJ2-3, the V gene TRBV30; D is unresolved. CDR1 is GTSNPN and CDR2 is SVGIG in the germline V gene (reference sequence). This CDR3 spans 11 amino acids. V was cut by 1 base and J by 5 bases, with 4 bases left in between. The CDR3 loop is CAWSAKDTQYF. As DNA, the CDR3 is TGTGCCTGGAGTGCCAAAGATACGCAGTATTTT.

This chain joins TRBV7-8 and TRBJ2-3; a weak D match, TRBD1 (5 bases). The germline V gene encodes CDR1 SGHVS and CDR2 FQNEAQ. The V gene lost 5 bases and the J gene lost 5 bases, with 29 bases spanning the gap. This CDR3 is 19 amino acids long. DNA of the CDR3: TGTGCCAGCAGCCCTCACCGGGCCCCGAACCCGAGGACAAGAGATACGCAGTATTTT. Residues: CASSPHRAPNPRTRDTQYF.